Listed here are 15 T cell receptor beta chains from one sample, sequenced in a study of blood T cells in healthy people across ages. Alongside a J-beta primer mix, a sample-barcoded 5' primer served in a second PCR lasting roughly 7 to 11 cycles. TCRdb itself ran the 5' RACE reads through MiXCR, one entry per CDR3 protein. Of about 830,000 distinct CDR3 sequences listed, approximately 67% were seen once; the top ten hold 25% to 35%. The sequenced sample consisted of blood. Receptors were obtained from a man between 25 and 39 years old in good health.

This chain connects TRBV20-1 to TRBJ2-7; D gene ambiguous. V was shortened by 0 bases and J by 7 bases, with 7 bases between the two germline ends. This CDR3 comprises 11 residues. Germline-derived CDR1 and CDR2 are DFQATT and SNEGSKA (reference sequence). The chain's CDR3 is CSARDDREQYF. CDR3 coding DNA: TGCAGTGCTAGAGATGATCGGGAGCAGTACTTC.

CDR3 sequence (DNA): TGCGCCAGCAGCTTGGGGGTCCAACCTTACGAGCAGTACTTC. Its protein product is CASSLGVQPYEQYF. The rearrangement links TRBV5-1 to TRBJ2-5, with unresolved D. The J call could be wrong; TRBJ2-7 is a better fit for the DNA end. Germline V gene sequence: CDR1 SGHRS, CDR2 YFSETQ. The CDR3 totals 14 residues.

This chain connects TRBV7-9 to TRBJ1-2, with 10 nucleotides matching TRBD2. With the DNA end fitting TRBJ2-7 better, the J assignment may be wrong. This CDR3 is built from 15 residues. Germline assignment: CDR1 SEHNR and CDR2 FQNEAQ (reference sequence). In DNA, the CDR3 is TGTGCCAGCAGCAGAGACGGGACTAGCGTGAATGAGCAGTACTTC. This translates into CASSRDGTSVNEQYF.

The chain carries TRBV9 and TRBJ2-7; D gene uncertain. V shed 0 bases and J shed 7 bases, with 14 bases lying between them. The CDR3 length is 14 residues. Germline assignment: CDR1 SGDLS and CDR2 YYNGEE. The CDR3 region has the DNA TGTGCCAGCAGCGTAGGGGGTTCAACGGCTGAGCAGTACTTC. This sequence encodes CASSVGGSTAEQYF.

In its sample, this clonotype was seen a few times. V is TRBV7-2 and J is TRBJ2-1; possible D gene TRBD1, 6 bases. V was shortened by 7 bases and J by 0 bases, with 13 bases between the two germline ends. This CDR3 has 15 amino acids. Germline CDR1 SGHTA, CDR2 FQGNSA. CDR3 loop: CASTSEGVSYNEQFF. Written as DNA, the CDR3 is TGTGCCAGCACCTCAGAGGGGGTCTCCTACAATGAGCAGTTCTTC.

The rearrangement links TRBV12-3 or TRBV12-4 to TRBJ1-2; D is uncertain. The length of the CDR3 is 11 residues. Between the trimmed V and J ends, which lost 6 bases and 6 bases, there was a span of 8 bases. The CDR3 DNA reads TGTGCCAGCAGCCCTGAGCATGGCTACACCTTC. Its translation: CASSPEHGYTF.

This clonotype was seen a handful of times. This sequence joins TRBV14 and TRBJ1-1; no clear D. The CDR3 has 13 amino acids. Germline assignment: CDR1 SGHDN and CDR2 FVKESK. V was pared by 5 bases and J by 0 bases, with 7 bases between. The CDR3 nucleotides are TGTGCCAGCAGCGGTCGGCTGAACACTGAAGCTTTCTTT. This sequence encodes CASSGRLNTEAFF.

The DNA for the CDR3 is TGCAGTGCTAGTGTCAGGGTAGTTTCACCCCTCCACTTT. It yields the protein CSASVRVVSPLHF. J is TRBJ1-6 and V is TRBV20-1; D perhaps matches TRBD1 (5 bases). CDR3 length: 13 residues. Germline CDR1 DFQATT, CDR2 SNEGSKA (reference sequence). Trimming cost V 3 bases and J 9 bases, with 12 bases left between them.

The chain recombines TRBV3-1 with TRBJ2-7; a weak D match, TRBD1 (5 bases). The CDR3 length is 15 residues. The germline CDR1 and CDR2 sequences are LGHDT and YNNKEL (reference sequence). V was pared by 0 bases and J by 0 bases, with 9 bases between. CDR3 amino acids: CASSQDQGSSYEQYF. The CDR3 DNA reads TGTGCCAGCAGCCAAGATCAGGGCAGCTCCTACGAGCAGTACTTC.

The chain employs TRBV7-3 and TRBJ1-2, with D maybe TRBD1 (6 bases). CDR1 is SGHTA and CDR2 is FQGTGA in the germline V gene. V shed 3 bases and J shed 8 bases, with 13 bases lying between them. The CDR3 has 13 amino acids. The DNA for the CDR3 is TGTGCCAGCAGCTTTAACGAGGGGGTCGGCTACACCTTC. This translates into CASSFNEGVGYTF.

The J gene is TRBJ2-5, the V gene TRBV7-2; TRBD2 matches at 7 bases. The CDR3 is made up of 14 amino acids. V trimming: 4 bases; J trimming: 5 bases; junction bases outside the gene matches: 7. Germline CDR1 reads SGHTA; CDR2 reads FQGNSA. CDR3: CASSSILARETQYF. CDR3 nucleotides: TGTGCCAGCAGCTCCATACTAGCGCGGGAGACCCAGTACTTC.

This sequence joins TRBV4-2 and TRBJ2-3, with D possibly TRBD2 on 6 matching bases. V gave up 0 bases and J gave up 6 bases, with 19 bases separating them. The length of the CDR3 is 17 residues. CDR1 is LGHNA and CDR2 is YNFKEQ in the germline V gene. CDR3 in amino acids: CASSQDFPAAGWDTQYF. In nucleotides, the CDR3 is TGTGCCAGCAGCCAAGATTTCCCAGCGGCGGGGTGGGATACGCAGTATTTT.

The CDR3 reads CATSREGNFYEQYF. CDR3 DNA sequence: TGTGCCACCAGCAGAGAAGGCAACTTCTACGAGCAGTACTTC. The chain has TRBV15 and TRBJ2-4, with no clear D. The DNA end favors TRBJ2-7, so the J call may be wrong. CDR1 and CDR2 from the germline V gene are LNHNV and YYDKDF (reference sequence). The length of the CDR3 is 14 residues.

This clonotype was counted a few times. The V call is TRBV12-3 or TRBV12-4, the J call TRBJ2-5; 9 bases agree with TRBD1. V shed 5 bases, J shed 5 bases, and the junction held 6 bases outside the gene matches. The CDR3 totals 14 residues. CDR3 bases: TGTGCCAGCAGTCCGGACAGGGGTGCGGAGACCCAGTACTTC. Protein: CASSPDRGAETQYF.

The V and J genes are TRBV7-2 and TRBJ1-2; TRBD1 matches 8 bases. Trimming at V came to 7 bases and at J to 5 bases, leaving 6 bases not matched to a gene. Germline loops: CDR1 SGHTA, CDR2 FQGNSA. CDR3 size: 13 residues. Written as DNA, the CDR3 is TGTGCCAGCAACATGGACAGGGAGTATGGCTACACCTTC. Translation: CASNMDREYGYTF.